The 26 T cell receptor beta chains in this list originate from one sample, sequenced in a study of cytomegalovirus exposure and HLA in healthy donors. PCR amplification relied on 60 Vbeta primers (plus 13 Jbeta primers). Clones were sequenced by immunoSEQ multiplex PCR, and TCRdb holds only the in-frame ones, with some missing. Of 150,000 to 200,000 clones in the sample, roughly four fifths are singletons; the top ten hold more than 2.5%. The sequenced material came from PBMCs. These receptors originate from a female donor in good health and CMV-seronegative.

The chain is built from TRBV11-2 and TRBJ1-2; 10 bases map to TRBD1. The CDR3 loop spans 14 amino acids. V lost 3 bases, J lost 8 bases, and 6 bases stayed unmatched. Germline V lookup: CDR1 SGHAT, CDR2 FQNNGV. The CDR3 region is CASSFVTGGLGYTF. The CDR3 DNA sequence: TGTGCCAGCAGCTTCGTGACAGGGGGCTTGGGCTACACCTTC. Filled out from reference TRBV11-2 and TRBJ1-2, the complete variable domain reads EAGVAQSPRYKIIEKRQSVAFWCNPISGHATLYWYQQILGQGPKLLIQFQNNGVVDDSQLPKDRFSAERLKGVDSTLKIQPAKLEDSAVYLCASSFVTGGLGYTFGSGTRLTVV.

The chain carries TRBV19 and TRBJ2-7; TRBD2 is a possible D gene (5 bases). This CDR3 region has 12 residues. Trimming removed 5 bases from V and 2 bases from J, with 7 bases in between. CDR1 is LNHDA, CDR2 SQIVND, per germline (reference sequence). In nucleotides, the CDR3 is TGTGCCAGTAGTCACGGGACCTACGAGCAGTACTTC. Amino acid sequence: CASSHGTYEQYF. Drawing the rest from reference TRBV19 and TRBJ2-7, the complete variable domain is DGGITQSPKYLFRKEGQNVTLSCEQNLNHDAMYWYRQDPGQGLRLIYYSQIVNDFQKGDIAEGYSVSREKKESFPLTVTSAQKNPTAFYLCASSHGTYEQYFGPGTRLTVT.

This sequence joins TRBV19 and TRBJ2-7; 12 bases agree with TRBD2. This CDR3 has 15 amino acids. With V trimmed by 6 bases and J by 4 bases, 7 bases remained unmatched. Germline V gives CDR1 LNHDA, CDR2 SQIVND (reference sequence). In DNA, the CDR3 is TGTGCCAGTAGCCGGCTAGCGGGAGGGCCTTACGAGCAGTACTTC. Translation: CASSRLAGGPYEQYF.

The chain carries TRBV4-3 and TRBJ2-7, with D tentatively TRBD1 (5 bases). The CDR3 has 14 residues. Germline assignment: CDR1 LGHNA and CDR2 YSLEER. V was clipped by 1 base and J by 3 bases, with 10 bases between them. CDR3 bases: TGCGCCAGCAGCCAAGCGTCTCAGGGCTACGAGCAGTACTTC. Its protein is CASSQASQGYEQYF.

In its sample, this clone was seen once. V is TRBV5-5 and J is TRBJ1-2; unclear D gene. CDR3 length: 16 residues. Trimming left V 0 bases short and J 4 bases short, with 16 bases between. The germline gives CDR1 SGHKS, CDR2 YYEKEE (reference sequence). CDR3 region: CASSLGGRVPFYGYTF. The DNA of the CDR3 is TGTGCCAGCAGCTTGGGAGGGAGGGTACCCTTCTATGGCTACACCTTC.

The chain couples TRBV5-1 to TRBJ1-6; D call uncertain. CDR1 and CDR2 (germline): SGHRS, YFSETQ. This CDR3 has 15 amino acids. V shed 3 bases and J shed 8 bases, with 15 bases lying between them. CDR3 amino acids: CASSSLEAPDSPLHF. CDR3 coding DNA: TGCGCCAGCAGCTCGCTTGAGGCCCCGGATTCACCCCTCCACTTT.

The V call is TRBV7-2, the J call TRBJ2-1; TRBD1 might be the D (6 bases). Trimming shortened V by 3 bases and J by 0 bases, and 6 bases separated the two germline ends. The V gene's germline CDR1 is SGHTA and CDR2 FQGNSA. The CDR3 totals 14 residues. In DNA, the CDR3 is TGTGCCAGCAGCTTGGACAGCTCCTACAATGAGCAGTTCTTC. It codes for CASSLDSSYNEQFF.

This chain links TRBV25-1 with TRBJ2-5; D perhaps matches TRBD2 (6 bases). Germline V CDR1 and CDR2: MGHDK, SYGVNS. The CDR3 sequence is 15 residues long. V shed 2 bases and J shed 5 bases, with 15 bases lying between them. The CDR3 sequence is CASSEHDGGGETQYF. The CDR3 coding sequence is TGTGCCAGCAGTGAACATGACGGGGGTGGGGAGACCCAGTACTTC.

The V and J genes are TRBV30 and TRBJ2-5; no clear D. CDR3 length: 13 amino acids. CDR1 and CDR2 from the germline V gene are GTSNPN and SVGIG (reference sequence). Trimming pared 1 base from V and 2 bases from J, leaving 8 bases between. The CDR3 sequence: CAWSETVQETQYF. The CDR3 bases are TGTGCCTGGAGTGAAACAGTTCAAGAGACCCAGTACTTC.

This clone was counted once. This chain links TRBV27 with TRBJ2-1; D call uncertain. From germline, CDR1 is MNHEY and CDR2 SMNVEV (reference sequence). The germline V and J ends were trimmed by 6 bases and 0 bases, with 12 bases remaining between them. The CDR3 runs 15 residues. The CDR3 loop is CASSLRQTSYNEQFF. CDR3 in DNA: TGTGCCAGCAGCCTTAGACAAACCTCCTACAATGAGCAGTTCTTC.

This clone was found a few times. The rearrangement uses TRBV6-5 and TRBJ2-6; D remains unclear. Germline V gene lookup returns CDR1 MNHEY and CDR2 SVGAGI. This CDR3 comprises 15 residues. Trimming removed 7 bases from V and 0 bases from J, with 10 bases in between. CDR3 DNA: TGTGCCAGCACCGAACTTCGCTCTGGGGCCAACGTCCTGACTTTC. Translated: CASTELRSGANVLTF.

The V call is TRBV7-2, the J call TRBJ2-3; 11 bases map to TRBD2. Germline lookup yields CDR1 SGHTA and CDR2 FQGNSA. With V trimmed by 3 bases and J by 2 bases, 7 bases remained unmatched. This CDR3 contains 17 residues. The CDR3 sequence: CASSFPSGLAATDTQYF. In DNA form, the CDR3 reads TGTGCCAGCAGCTTTCCATCGGGACTAGCGGCCACAGATACGCAGTATTTT.

J is TRBJ2-1 and V is TRBV2, with D uncertain. Germline V CDR1 and CDR2: SNHLY, FYNNEI. This CDR3 is 15 amino acids long. V dropped 3 bases and J dropped 0 bases, with 9 bases sitting between them. The CDR3 loop reads CASSDAVISYNEQFF. The CDR3 DNA is TGTGCCAGCAGTGATGCAGTAATCTCCTACAATGAGCAGTTCTTC.

The rearrangement uses TRBV6-1 and TRBJ1-2, with no clear D. The length of the CDR3 is 11 residues. Per the germline V gene, CDR1 is MNHNS and CDR2 is SASEGT. V was pared by 8 bases and J by 4 bases, with 8 bases between. CDR3 protein: CASGSIYGYTF. In nucleotides, the CDR3 is TGTGCCAGCGGGAGCATCTATGGCTACACCTTC.

V gene TRBV14 combines with J gene TRBJ2-7; 8 bases map to TRBD2. The CDR3 totals 12 residues. Trimming at V came to 4 bases and at J to 12 bases, leaving 8 bases not matched to a gene. Germline CDR1 reads SGHDN; CDR2 reads FVKESK. CDR3 sequence: CASSRLGGVRYF. CDR3 in DNA: TGTGCCAGCAGCCGGCTCGGGGGGGTAAGGTACTTC. The variable domain in full, with the rest retrieved from reference TRBV14 and TRBJ2-7, is EAGVTQFPSHSVIEKGQTVTLRCDPISGHDNLYWYRRVMGKEIKFLLHFVKESKQDESGMPNNRFLAERTGGTYSTLKVQPAELEDSGVYFCASSRLGGVRYFGPGTRLTVT.

The chain combines TRBV27 with TRBJ2-7; D call uncertain. Germline lookup yields CDR1 MNHEY and CDR2 SMNVEV (reference sequence). The V end was cut by 4 bases, the J end by 2 bases, with 6 bases between. The CDR3 totals 12 residues. This chain's CDR3 is CASSSGPYEQYF. In DNA form, the CDR3 reads TGTGCCAGCAGTTCGGGTCCCTACGAGCAGTACTTC.

The chain recombines TRBV6-5 with TRBJ1-3, with D possibly TRBD1 on 5 matching bases. Trimming took off 11 bases at V and 3 bases at J, with 14 bases between the two ends. Germline V gene sequence: CDR1 MNHEY, CDR2 SVGAGI. CDR3 length equals 13 residues. The CDR3 is CACRRDLGNTIYF. The DNA of the CDR3 is TGTGCCTGCCGGCGGGACCTTGGAAACACCATATATTTT.

The rearrangement joins TRBV9 to TRBJ2-3, with TRBD2 matching over 8 bases. Looked up from germline, CDR1 is SGDLS and CDR2 is YYNGEE. J lost 3 bases, V lost 6 bases, and 15 bases had no gene match. This CDR3 comprises 17 residues. CDR3 bases: TGTGCCAGCACCTCCGGGGGGGGGCGGGAAGCGACAGATACGCAGTATTTT. It is translated as CASTSGGGREATDTQYF.

Only a few counts were recorded for this clone. V is TRBV20-1 and J is TRBJ1-2, with D possibly matching TRBD1 (5 bases). Germline V gene sequence: CDR1 DFQATT, CDR2 SNEGSKA (reference sequence). V lost 6 bases to trimming and J lost 4 bases, with 9 bases between them. This CDR3 comprises 11 residues. The CDR3 DNA follows: TGCAGTGCGCCTGACAGCTATGGCTACACCTTC. It yields the protein CSAPDSYGYTF.

The V and J genes are TRBV4-1 and TRBJ2-7, with 8 bases that match TRBD1. CDR1 MGHRA and CDR2 YSYEKL come from the germline V gene. J was trimmed by 2 bases and V by 6 bases; bases with no gene match: 15. The CDR3 has 17 residues. CDR3 nucleotide sequence: TGCGCCAGCAGTGTAAGTGCCAGGGGGCTCAAAACCTACGAGCAGTACTTC. This gives the protein CASSVSARGLKTYEQYF.

This rearrangement joins TRBV4-3 to TRBJ1-2, with D possibly being TRBD1 (6 bases). Germline CDR1 reads LGHNA; CDR2 reads YSLEER. The CDR3 is 13 residues long. Deletions cut 3 bases from V and 8 bases from J, with 13 bases between. The CDR3 region has the DNA TGCGCCAGCAGCCATATACAGGGTCGGGGCTACACCTTC. It specifies CASSHIQGRGYTF.

The V call is TRBV25-1, the J call TRBJ1-2, with TRBD1 matching 10 bases. Germline V CDR1 and CDR2: MGHDK, SYGVNS. J lost 4 bases, V lost 4 bases, and 3 bases had no gene match. CDR3 size: 14 residues. The CDR3 nucleotides are TGTGCCAGCAGTGGACAGGGGGCAGGCTATGGCTACACCTTC. Protein sequence: CASSGQGAGYGYTF.

Here the CDR3 DNA reads TGTGCCAGCAGCCCCGGGACAGGGGCCGAGCAGTACTTC. This codes for CASSPGTGAEQYF. J is TRBJ2-7 and V is TRBV11-3; TRBD1 aligns across 10 bases. Germline trimming cut 5 bases from V and 6 bases from J; bases unmatched to any gene: 4. The CDR3 runs 13 residues. Germline V gene sequence: CDR1 SGHNT, CDR2 YENEEA.

The chain employs TRBV28 and TRBJ1-1, with 10 bases identical to TRBD1. Germline trimming cut 6 bases from V and 3 bases from J; bases unmatched to any gene: 4. The germline V gene encodes CDR1 MDHEN and CDR2 SYDVKM. CDR3 size: 14 residues. This CDR3 reads CASSLTGGYTEAFF. The CDR3, as DNA: TGTGCCAGCAGCCTGACAGGGGGCTACACTGAAGCTTTCTTT.

The chain combines TRBV5-1 with TRBJ2-5; 8 bases fit TRBD2. Germline values: CDR1 SGHRS, CDR2 YFSETQ. The CDR3 is made up of 15 amino acids. Germline trimming cut 3 bases from V and 7 bases from J; bases unmatched to any gene: 11. The CDR3 DNA follows: TGCGCCAGCAGCTCCGGTACGGGACTAGTCGGGACCCAGTACTTC. Amino acid sequence: CASSSGTGLVGTQYF.

The sample holds a few counts of this clone. This chain links TRBV5-1 with TRBJ1-1, with TRBD1 matching over 8 bases. This CDR3 is built from 14 residues. V lost 5 bases and J lost 2; bases outside the gene matches: 5. CDR1 SGHRS and CDR2 YFSETQ come from the germline V gene. CDR3 protein: CASSSGQANTEAFF. DNA of the CDR3: TGCGCCAGCAGTTCGGGACAGGCCAACACTGAAGCTTTCTTT.